This T cell receptor beta chain derives from a study of vaccination and CD4 T cells after COVID-19. Study as a whole: Samples were taken after vaccination, a median of about 73 days after dose two, with a range of 14 to 241.

Documented time point: late sampling 161 to 241 days after vaccination in three convalescent patients. Documented treatment: roughly ten-day PBMC culture with coronavirus spike peptide pools or control peptides (ViraFEST assay). Cultured CD4+ T-cell DNA underwent Oncomine TCR Beta short-read sequencing. TCRdb itself ran the PCR reads through MiXCR, one entry per CDR3 protein. The table lists about 23,000 distinct CDR3 sequences, about 45% of them singletons. This clonotype has just a few counts. What it recognizes is unknown. This sample comprised CD4+ T cells from blood, cultured in vitro, obtained about 7 months after SARS-CoV-2 vaccination. The clonotype comes from a human donor who had recovered from COVID-19.

CDR3 bases: TGCAGTGCTAGCTCCGGGGGGGGCACTAGCGGGAGGCCCGAGCAGTACTTC. Residues: CSASSGGGTSGRPEQYF. This chain joins TRBV20-1 and TRBJ2-7, with 12 bases that match TRBD2. This CDR3 is built from 17 residues. Germline lookup yields CDR1 DFQATT and CDR2 SNEGSKA (reference sequence). The J segment lost 6 bases and the V segment lost 3 bases, leaving 15 bases of the junction unmatched.